This T cell receptor (beta chain) was documented in a study of cytomegalovirus exposure and HLA in healthy donors (dated by TCRdb to between 2016 and 2019). Turning to the overall study: According to a later analysis, one platform produced both the 110 or so validation repertoires and the approximately 600 repertoires of the first cohort. The study aimed to test whether cataloging public T cell receptors could reveal signatures of past pathogen exposure. A separate validation cohort of approximately 120 different subjects was used in addition to the approximately 700-subject first cohort. To predict cytomegalovirus infection status, the study brought together high-throughput TCR immunosequencing, statistical association of individual TCRs with disease status, and machine learning. General conclusions and limits of the study: It was suggested by the authors that the approach could potentially be generalized to other disease states and immunological phenotypes. The study gave a list of under 200 TCR beta chains associated with cytomegalovirus. The classifier was reported to diagnose cytomegalovirus status with high specificity and sensitivity in both the original and validation cohorts. A later analysis found that TCRs clustered in the first cohort also tended to co-occur in the 100 to 150 validation repertoires, with approximately 95% of cluster scores above 0. A later analysis lacked HLA typing for the validation cohort, so it scored co-occurrence in that cohort across all 110 or so repertoires. While some public TCRs were present in many individuals, most TCR sequences turned up only very rarely across donors. In vitro tests confirmed that a few of the cytomegalovirus-associated TCR beta chains recognize cytomegalovirus antigens.

The germline V gene (reference sequence) provides CDR1 MNHEY and CDR2 SMNVEV. The junction shows trimming of 3 bases on V and 7 bases on J, plus 7 bases between the germline ends. There are 12 amino acids in the CDR3, from cysteine to phenylalanine inclusive. The kept DNA is CDR3 alone, 36 bases in frame from the first base. The donors were included in the validation cohort of approximately 120 subjects, a group kept apart from the approximately 700-subject first cohort. Library preparation was by the immunoSEQ multiplex PCR assay. Processing in the source paper ran as follows. To diagnose cytomegalovirus status from the catalog of TCR beta chain sequences, a statistical classification framework was built. TCRdb mirrors the immuneACCESS table, restricted to in-frame sequences. Some clones are absent from its copies; in checked studies, under half trace to an unresolved V gene, and the reason for the others is unknown. V, J and clone size derive from that table, while D and trimming were established from the DNA sequence. This sample is represented by 200,000 to 250,000 clones; about nine tenths of them were singletons. The top ten constitute 1.1% of the sample.

As for this clone: Its antigen remains unidentified. No qualities accompany the bases; no much larger clone lies one base away.

Sequenced material: PBMCs. The rearrangement combines TRBV27 with TRBJ2-1; the D gene assignment is ambiguous. This receptor was taken from a woman aged 18-29 years in good health and CMV-seronegative. The CDR3 protein is CASSFTRNEQFF. The sequenced DNA: TGTGCCAGCAGTTTCACCCGGAATGAGCAGTTCTTC.